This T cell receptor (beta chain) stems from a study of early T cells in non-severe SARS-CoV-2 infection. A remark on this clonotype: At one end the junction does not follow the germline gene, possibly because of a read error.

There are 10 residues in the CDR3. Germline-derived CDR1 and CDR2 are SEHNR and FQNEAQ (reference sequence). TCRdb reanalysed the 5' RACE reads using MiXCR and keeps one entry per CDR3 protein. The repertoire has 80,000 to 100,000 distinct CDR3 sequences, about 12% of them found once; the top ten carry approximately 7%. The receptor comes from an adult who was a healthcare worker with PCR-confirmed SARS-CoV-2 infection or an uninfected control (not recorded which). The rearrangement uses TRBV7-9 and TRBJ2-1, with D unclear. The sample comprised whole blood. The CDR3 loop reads CASSYDEQFF. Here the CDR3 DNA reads TGTGCCAGCAGCTACGATGAGCAGTTCTTC. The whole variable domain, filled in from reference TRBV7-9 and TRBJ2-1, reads DTGVSQNPRHKITKRGQNVTFRCDPISEHNRLYWYRQTLGQGPEFLTYFQNEAQLEKSRLLSDRFSAERPKGSFSTLEIQRTEQGDSAMYLCASSYDEQFFGPGTRLTVL.